A selection of T cell receptor beta chains follows, all from one sample in a study of CD8+ T cells in alopecia areata. Data came from immunoSEQ multiplex PCR; TCRdb stores just in-frame clones and leaves some out. This sample has some 180,000 clones, with more than 60% found just once. This specimen consisted of CD4+ T cells sorted from blood, obtained at week 0. Receptors originate from a human donor with alopecia areata. The CDR3 runs from the conserved cysteine through the conserved F or W. Each record gives: D gene, J gene, clone size, V gene, CDR3 DNA, CDR3 protein. A D gene is named only where the DNA matches it firmly. Size is stated for part of the rows, as once, few or many counts, or as a class when the clone is expanded.

>NA|TRBJ2-5|NA|TRBV2
TGTGCCAGCAACCGAGGGGTGCAAGAGACCCAGTACTTC
CASNRGVQETQYF
>TRBD2|TRBJ2-3|NA|TRBV27
TGTGCCAGCAGTCTTCTAGCGGGGGCGGGGGATACGCAGTATTTT
CASSLLAGAGDTQYF
>NA|TRBJ2-3|few|TRBV7-7
TGTGCCAGCAGCGCACGGGGAGGCACAGATACGCAGTATTTT
CASSARGGTDTQYF
>TRBD1|TRBJ1-4|NA|TRBV7-2
TGTGCCAGCAGCGGACAGGGGGCTAGTGAAAAACTGTTTTTT
CASSGQGASEKLFF
>NA|TRBJ2-4|NA|TRBV7-2
TGTGCCAGCAGCTTAGGGGGACCCAAAAACATTCAGTACTTC
CASSLGGPKNIQYF
>NA|TRBJ1-5|NA|TRBV12-5
TGTGCTAGTGGGGTCAATCAGCCCCAGCATTTT
CASGVNQPQHF
>NA|TRBJ2-7|NA|TRBV5-1
TGCGCCAGCAGCTTGACAGGGAATTTTGACTACGAGCAGTACTTC
CASSLTGNFDYEQYF
>NA|TRBJ2-2|NA|TRBV9
TGTGCCAGCAGCGTGGACAGAGGTTTTGCCGGGGAGCTGTTTTTT
CASSVDRGFAGELFF
>TRBD1|TRBJ1-6|NA|TRBV19
TGTGCCAGTAGTATACGACAGGGGAATTCACCCCTCCACTTT
CASSIRQGNSPLHF
>NA|TRBJ2-2|NA|TRBV29-1
TGCAGCCACTTGGGGGGCAACACCGGGGAGCTGTTTTTT
CSHLGGNTGELFF
>NA|TRBJ1-6|once|TRBV27
TGTGCCAGCAGTTTGAGCGGCCTAGGGTCACCCCTCCACTTT
CASSLSGLGSPLHF
>TRBD1|TRBJ2-5|NA|TRBV10-2
TGCGCCAGCAACACCTTGACAGGGCGGTTAGAGACCCAGTACTTC
CASNTLTGRLETQYF
>NA|TRBJ2-2|NA|TRBV30
TGTGCCCTACCCACCCGGGGGAACACCGGGGAGCTGTTTTTT
CALPTRGNTGELFF